The rows below give T cell receptor beta chains drawn from one sample of a study of T cell changes during pregnancy in multiple sclerosis. Assay used: immunoSEQ multiplex PCR; TCRdb lists only in-frame clones, some missing. Seen here are approximately 70,000 clones, about 89% observed once, and the top ten hold about 0.9%. The material was peripheral blood, obtained in the first trimester of pregnancy. The receptors stem from a female donor in good health, enrolled as a control in a pregnancy study. CDR3s include the opening cysteine and the closing phenylalanine or tryptophan. The D gene is left open where the match is weak. Rows may omit the clone size; those that give it use once, few, many or a size class.

TRBJ1-6,.,TRBV5-1,.,TGCGCCAGCAGCTTGGCCGGCGGTCCCTATAATTCACCCCTCCACTTT,CASSLAGGPYNSPLHF
TRBJ2-7,.,TRBV5-4,.,TGTGCCAGCAGCTTAGAAGGCGGCTTCTCCTACGAGCAGTACTTC,CASSLEGGFSYEQYF
TRBJ1-6,TRBD1,TRBV6-5,.,TGTGCCAGCACCCCCGGTCGACAGGGTAATTCACCCCTCCACTTT,CASTPGRQGNSPLHF
TRBJ1-1,.,TRBV21-1,.,TGTGCCAGCAGCAAAGGACAGCCCAGAGGAGACACTGAAGCTTTCTTT,CASSKGQPRGDTEAFF
TRBJ2-5,.,TRBV6-5,.,TGTGCCAGCAGTTACTCGAACGGACCACCAGGGGAGACCCAGTACTTC,CASSYSNGPPGETQYF
TRBJ1-1,.,TRBV5-6,few,TGTGCCAGCAGTCTTGTCGATTCAGTCACTGAAGCTTTCTTT,CASSLVDSVTEAFF
TRBJ2-3,.,TRBV4-3,.,TGCGCCAGCAGCCAAGATCTTAATGGGCTAGCCGTCCCAGATACGCAGTATTTT,CASSQDLNGLAVPDTQYF
TRBJ1-2,TRBD1,TRBV4-3,.,TGCGCCAGCAGCCAAGGACAGGGCATTGGCTACACCTTC,CASSQGQGIGYTF
TRBJ2-2,TRBD1,TRBV2,.,TGTGCCAGCAGTGAAAGAGGGGGCCCCGGGGAGCTGTTTTTT,CASSERGGPGELFF
TRBJ1-5,TRBD1,TRBV28,.,TGTGCCAGCAGTTCCGACAGGGGCAATCAGCCCCAGCATTTT,CASSSDRGNQPQHF
TRBJ1-4,.,TRBV18,.,TGTGCCAGCTCAACGGACTTACAACTGTTTTTT,CASSTDLQLFF
TRBJ2-7,.,TRBV4-3,once,TGCGCCAGCAGCCCAACGCCGGGGAGGGAGCAGTACTTC,CASSPTPGREQYF
TRBJ2-1,TRBD2,TRBV19,once,TGTGCCAGTAGTCGGACTAGCGGGGTCTACTGGAATGAGCAGTTCTTC,CASSRTSGVYWNEQFF
TRBJ1-2,.,TRBV6-6,.,TGTGCCAGCAGTGAGACAGGACTCTATGGCTACACCTTC,CASSETGLYGYTF